The 29 T cell receptor beta chains in this list originate from one sample, sequenced in a study of blood T cells in healthy people across ages. It was with a sample-barcoded 5' primer and a J-beta primer mix that a second PCR of about 6 to 12 cycles was run. MiXCR was run by TCRdb on the 5' RACE reads, yielding one entry per CDR3 protein. The sample yields 550,000 to 800,000 distinct CDR3 sequences, approximately 29% seen once. The sequenced sample consisted of blood. All receptors come from a woman aged 80 or over in good health.

This clonotype was seen many times. J is TRBJ2-3 and V is TRBV7-9; 7 bases agree with TRBD1. The germline V gene has CDR1 SEHNR and CDR2 FQNEAQ (reference sequence). The CDR3 is 17 amino acids. Germline trimming cut 5 bases from V and 4 bases from J; bases unmatched to any gene: 15. This CDR3 is CASSRNLDRVVPDTQYF. For the CDR3, the DNA is TGTGCCAGCAGCCGCAATCTTGACAGGGTGGTTCCAGATACGCAGTATTTT.

The chain uses TRBV6-6 and TRBJ2-3; possibly TRBD1 for D (5 bases). This CDR3 comprises 15 residues. Germline loops: CDR1 MNHNY, CDR2 SVGAGI (reference sequence). With 2 bases removed from V and 2 bases from J, the gap between germline ends came to 11 bases. CDR3 DNA: TGTGCCAGCAGTTACGGGGCAGGGAACACAGATACGCAGTATTTT. It translates to CASSYGAGNTDTQYF.

The chain links TRBV27 to TRBJ1-2, with TRBD1 identical over 10 bases. The CDR3 spans 17 residues. Germline lookup yields CDR1 MNHEY and CDR2 SMNVEV (reference sequence). With 5 bases clipped from V and 0 bases from J, the junction kept 9 bases outside the gene matches. The CDR3: CASSPRDRGIPNYGYTF. Written as DNA, the CDR3 is TGTGCCAGCAGTCCACGGGACAGGGGTATTCCTAACTATGGCTACACCTTC.

The chain uses TRBV6-2 or TRBV6-3 and TRBJ1-1, with 8 bases matching TRBD1. The length of the CDR3 is 14 residues. CDR1 MNHEY and CDR2 SVGEGT come from the germline V gene. V dropped 8 bases and J dropped 4; count of bases not matched to a gene: 9. Written as DNA, the CDR3 is TGTGCCAGCTTGGACAGGGCCGTTTCCACTGAAGCTTTCTTT. It translates to CASLDRAVSTEAFF.

This clonotype was detected only a few times. The chain is built from TRBV7-2 and TRBJ2-5, with D maybe TRBD1 (5 bases). The V end lost 6 bases, the J end lost 5 bases, and 16 bases lay between the germline ends. The CDR3 has 14 residues. CDR1 SGHTA and CDR2 FQGNSA come from the germline V gene. CDR3 residues: CASSRQPGSETQYF. The DNA of the CDR3 is TGTGCCAGCAGTCGCCAACCAGGGTCGGAGACCCAGTACTTC.

The chain is built from TRBV20-1 and TRBJ2-1, with D perhaps TRBD1 (5 bases). Trimming removed 3 bases from V and 3 bases from J, with 9 bases in between. Germline lookup yields CDR1 DFQATT and CDR2 SNEGSKA (reference sequence). This CDR3 has 13 amino acids. The CDR3 bases are TGCAGTGCTAGCAAACAGGTCTACAATGAGCAGTTCTTC. Protein sequence: CSASKQVYNEQFF.

This clonotype was counted at least ten times. The rearrangement joins TRBV29-1 to TRBJ1-2; D perhaps matches TRBD1 (6 bases). This CDR3 spans 16 amino acids. Germline V gene lookup returns CDR1 SQVTM and CDR2 ANQGSEA. Deletions cut 0 bases from V and 2 bases from J, with 16 bases between. The CDR3 region is CSVEESGVAGNYGYTF. CDR3 nucleotide sequence: TGCAGCGTTGAAGAGTCAGGGGTTGCTGGGAACTATGGCTACACCTTC. Full variable domain (remainder filled in from reference TRBV29-1 and TRBJ1-2): SAVISQKPSRDICQRGTSLTIQCQVDSQVTMMFWYRQQPGQSLTLIATANQGSEATYESGFVIDKFPISRPNLTFSTLTVSNMSPEDSSIYLCSVEESGVAGNYGYTFGSGTRLTVV.

The chain combines TRBV12-3 or TRBV12-4 with TRBJ2-3; 8 bases match TRBD1. V trimming: 7 bases; J trimming: 0 bases; junction bases outside the gene matches: 6. The length of the CDR3 is 15 residues. This CDR3 reads CASISDRVSTDTQYF. The CDR3 DNA sequence: TGTGCCAGCATTTCGGACAGGGTGAGCACAGATACGCAGTATTTT.

The chain couples TRBV11-3 to TRBJ2-5, with 12 bases that match TRBD2. V was pared by 5 bases and J by 2 bases, with 6 bases of the junction left unmatched. Germline CDR1 SGHNT, CDR2 YENEEA. This CDR3 is built from 16 residues. CDR3 amino acids: CASSPGLAGNQETQYF. For the CDR3, the DNA is TGTGCCAGCAGCCCCGGACTAGCGGGGAATCAAGAGACCCAGTACTTC.

This clonotype turned up a few times. The chain joins TRBV18 to TRBJ1-2; tentatively, D is TRBD1 (6 bases). Germline V CDR1 and CDR2: KGHSH, LQKENI. Between the trimmed V and J ends, which lost 2 bases and 6 bases, there was a span of 10 bases. The CDR3 length is 13 residues. The CDR3 reads CASSPAGENGYTF. As DNA, the CDR3 is TGTGCCAGCTCACCAGCAGGGGAGAATGGCTACACCTTC.

V and J are TRBV5-1 and TRBJ2-3, with 8 bases fitting TRBD1. V was pared by 4 bases and J by 5 bases, with 6 bases of the junction left unmatched. Germline V gene lookup returns CDR1 SGHRS and CDR2 YFSETQ. The CDR3 contains 14 residues. CDR3 sequence (DNA): TGCGCCAGCAGCCTCGACAGGGGAGAAGATACGCAGTATTTT. Translating it yields CASSLDRGEDTQYF.

The chain recombines TRBV7-9 with TRBJ2-2; tentative D call: TRBD1 (6 bases). The V end lost 6 bases, the J end lost 5 bases, and 13 bases lay between the germline ends. CDR1 is SEHNR, CDR2 FQNEAQ, per germline (reference sequence). The CDR3 length is 14 residues. The DNA of the CDR3 is TGTGCCAGCAGTTCAGGGGTCCGAACCGGGGAGCTGTTTTTT. It codes for CASSSGVRTGELFF.

This clonotype came up many times. The chain recombines TRBV5-1 with TRBJ2-5; D could derive from TRBD1 or TRBD2 (6 bases each). Trimming pared 2 bases from V and 5 bases from J, leaving 10 bases between. The CDR3 contains 13 residues. Germline V gene lookup returns CDR1 SGHRS and CDR2 YFSETQ. Written as DNA, the CDR3 is TGCGCCAGCAGCTTTCGGGGGCCCGAGACCCAGTACTTC. Protein sequence: CASSFRGPETQYF.

As for this clonotype: Possible read error: a much larger clone is one base away. V gene TRBV4-1 combines with J gene TRBJ1-4, with D unclear. CDR3 size: 13 residues. Trimming removed 3 bases from V and 7 bases from J, with 9 bases in between. Germline V lookup: CDR1 MGHRA, CDR2 YSYEKL. The CDR3 protein is CASSQARSEKLFF. The DNA for the CDR3 is TGCGCCAGCAGCCAGGCGCGGAGTGAAAAACTGTTTTTT.

As regards this clonotype: A much larger clonotype is one base distant, so this may be a read error. J is TRBJ2-3 and V is TRBV18; D gene uncertain. The CDR3 runs 12 residues. Germline CDR1 is KGHSH and CDR2 is LQKENI. The CDR3 sequence: CASSPQGWTRYF. Here the CDR3 DNA reads TGTGCCAGCTCACCACAAGGATGGACGCGGTATTTT.

At least ten counts were recorded for this clonotype. This chain joins TRBV4-3 and TRBJ2-6, with a weak D call TRBD2 (5 bases). This CDR3 has 16 residues. V was clipped by 0 bases and J by 3 bases, with 9 bases between them. Germline values: CDR1 LGHNA, CDR2 YSLEER. The CDR3 DNA sequence: TGCGCCAGCAGCCAAGAACGGGGAAGTGGGGCCAACGTCCTGACTTTC. Encoded protein: CASSQERGSGANVLTF.

In the case of this clonotype: A read error is possible here, since a much larger clone lies one base away. This chain joins TRBV4-2 and TRBJ2-7; TRBD2 is a possible D gene (6 bases). V was shortened by 0 bases and J by 7 bases, with 19 bases between the two germline ends. CDR1 and CDR2 from the germline V gene are LGHNA and YNFKEQ. This CDR3 contains 16 residues. The DNA of the CDR3 is TGTGCCAGCAGCCAAGAACCCCGCGGGATCTACAATGAGCAGTACTTC. Its translation is CASSQEPRGIYNEQYF.

The V gene is TRBV20-1, the J gene TRBJ1-2; D is perhaps TRBD1 (6 bases). The germline V gene has CDR1 DFQATT and CDR2 SNEGSKA (reference sequence). V was trimmed by 0 bases and J by 6 bases, leaving 14 bases between them. The CDR3 length is 14 residues. As DNA, the CDR3 is TGCAGTGCTAGAGATCAGGACAGCGGCCATGGCTACACCTTC. Its translation is CSARDQDSGHGYTF.

This clonotype was recorded many times. This chain uses TRBV9 with TRBJ2-1; possible D gene TRBD2, 7 bases. CDR3 length equals 15 residues. Germline values: CDR1 SGDLS, CDR2 YYNGEE. V was clipped by 5 bases and J by 5 bases, with 17 bases between them. The CDR3 coding sequence is TGTGCCAGCAGTACTATCGGGGGGCCAAACAATGAGCAGTTCTTC. This sequence encodes CASSTIGGPNNEQFF.

This clonotype was counted ten times or more. The chain has TRBV24-1 and TRBJ1-5, with 7 bases matching TRBD1. The CDR3 length is 13 residues. With V trimmed by 8 bases and J by 3 bases, 3 bases remained unmatched. Germline-derived CDR1 and CDR2 are KGHDR and SFDVKD. Here the CDR3 DNA reads TGTGCCACCAACCAGGGGGTCAATCAGCCCCAGCATTTT. Protein: CATNQGVNQPQHF.

This clonotype has only one observation. The CDR3 spells CASSWGQTPYEQYF. The CDR3 nucleotides are TGTGCCAGCAGCTGGGGACAGACGCCTTACGAGCAGTACTTC. This chain links TRBV5-6 with TRBJ2-7; 7 bases are shared with TRBD1. V was clipped by 3 bases and J by 4 bases; unmatched bases: 7. There are 14 residues in the CDR3. Germline-derived CDR1 and CDR2 are SGHDT and YYEEEE.

This clonotype was picked up many times. J is TRBJ2-1 and V is TRBV11-3; 12 nucleotides align to TRBD1. V shed 1 base, J shed 8 bases, and the junction held 3 bases outside the gene matches. CDR1 and CDR2 (germline): SGHNT, YENEEA. The CDR3 runs 15 residues. CDR3 coding DNA: TGTGCCAGCAGCTTAGGGGGACAGGGGGCCGATGAGCAGTTCTTC. Protein: CASSLGGQGADEQFF.

On this clonotype: At one end, the junction sequence differs from germline, possibly due to a read error. The rearrangement links TRBV5-1 to TRBJ1-2, with D unclear. CDR1 is SGHRS and CDR2 is YFSETQ in the germline V gene. The length of the CDR3 is 12 residues. The CDR3 region is CVSSLDDCGYTF. CDR3 DNA: TGCGTCAGCAGCTTGGACGATTGTGGCTACACCTTC. Drawing the rest from reference TRBV5-1 and TRBJ1-2, the complete variable domain is KAGVTQTPRYLIKTRGQQVTLSCSPISGHRSVSWYQQTPGQGLQFLFEYFSETQRNKGNFPGRFSGRQFSNSRSEMNVSTLELGDSALYLCVSSLDDCGYTFGSGTRLTVV.

This clonotype was seen ten or more times. This chain connects TRBV20-1 to TRBJ2-3, with a weak D call TRBD2 (5 bases). The V end was cut by 4 bases, the J end by 6 bases, with 11 bases between. Germline-derived CDR1 and CDR2 are DFQATT and SNEGSKA (reference sequence). The CDR3 spans 12 residues. CDR3 coding DNA: TGCAGTGCTAATCTGGGCGGGGATACGCAGTATTTT. It encodes CSANLGGDTQYF.

The CDR3 sequence is CASSLRDRGIYEQYF. The CDR3, as DNA: TGTGCCAGCAGCTTAAGGGACAGGGGGATCTACGAGCAGTACTTC. The chain uses TRBV7-9 and TRBJ2-7, with 11 bases identical to TRBD1. The CDR3 extends over 15 amino acids. J lost 3 bases, V lost 2 bases, and 3 bases had no gene match. CDR1 is SEHNR, CDR2 FQNEAQ, per germline (reference sequence).

This chain links TRBV2 with TRBJ2-1; 14 bases line up with TRBD2. Germline V gene lookup returns CDR1 SNHLY and CDR2 FYNNEI. The length of the CDR3 is 18 residues. Trimming removed 6 bases from V and 3 bases from J; junction bases left unmatched: 10. The DNA for the CDR3 is TGTGCCAGCAGCGGGATGACTAGCGGGGGGGCCTTCTACAATGAGCAGTTCTTC. This codes for CASSGMTSGGAFYNEQFF.

The V call is TRBV7-3, the J call TRBJ1-1, with D perhaps TRBD1 (5 bases). The ends were cut back, 2 bases at V and 8 bases at J, with 12 bases in the middle. Per the germline V gene, CDR1 is SGHTA and CDR2 is FQGTGA. CDR3 length: 13 amino acids. In nucleotides, the CDR3 is TGTGCCAGCAGCTTATGGAGCAGGGAGGAAGCTTTCTTT. This sequence encodes CASSLWSREEAFF. Combining the CDR3 with reference TRBV7-3 and TRBJ1-1 gives the whole variable domain GAGVSQTPSNKVTEKGKYVELRCDPISGHTALYWYRQSLGQGPEFLIYFQGTGAADDSGLPNDRFFAVRPEGSVSTLKIQRTERGDSAVYLCASSLWSREEAFFGQGTRLTVV.

The CDR3 DNA is TGCGCCAGCAGCAAACGGACTAGCGGATCCTACGAGCAGTACTTC. It is translated as CASSKRTSGSYEQYF. This chain uses TRBV4-3 with TRBJ2-7; TRBD2 aligns across 10 bases. The trim removed 5 bases at V and 1 base at J, leaving 5 bases unmatched. CDR1 and CDR2 from the germline V gene are LGHNA and YSLEER. The CDR3 spans 15 residues.

This clonotype was recorded at least ten times. The rearrangement joins TRBV6-6 to TRBJ1-5; D uncertain. V lost 6 bases and J 0 bases, leaving 12 bases between the germline ends. This CDR3 has 15 residues. CDR1 is MNHNY and CDR2 is SVGAGI in the germline V gene (reference sequence). CDR3 in DNA: TGTGCCAGCAGCCCCATGTGGAGTAGCAATCAGCCCCAGCATTTT. Amino acid sequence: CASSPMWSSNQPQHF.